This T cell receptor (beta chain) originates from a study of molecular identifiers for immune sequencing clone quantification. V was cut by 0 bases and J by 4 bases, with 17 bases left in between. Germline lookup yields CDR1 MNHEY and CDR2 SVGEGT. This CDR3 spans 17 amino acids. Broader study findings: Spiked Jurkat TCR RNA equivalent to one cell was reportedly detectable in approximately 1 million naive cells. Clones above 20 RNA copies contained over 97% of effector molecules but under 1% of naive ones.

MiXCR was run by TCRdb on the PCR reads, yielding one entry per CDR3 protein. The profile shows around 460,000 distinct CDR3 sequences, roughly 25% of them singletons. To note about this clonotype: The antigen is undetermined.

Sorting captured naive CD8 T cells as CD8+CD4-CCR7+CD45RA+. The origin of this receptor is a human donor in good health. Some libraries in this study had Jurkat cell RNA spiked in. The chain combines TRBV6-2 or TRBV6-3 with TRBJ2-3; maybe TRBD2 (6 bases). The sample comprised naive CD8+ T cells from blood, with Jurkat cell RNA spiked in. Subset defined: FACS-sorted CD8+CD4-CCR7+CD45RA+ naive T cells. DNA for the CDR3: TGTGCCAGCAGTTACTCGACTAACGGGAGTCCTCCAGATACGCAGTATTTT. This encodes CASSYSTNGSPPDTQYF.